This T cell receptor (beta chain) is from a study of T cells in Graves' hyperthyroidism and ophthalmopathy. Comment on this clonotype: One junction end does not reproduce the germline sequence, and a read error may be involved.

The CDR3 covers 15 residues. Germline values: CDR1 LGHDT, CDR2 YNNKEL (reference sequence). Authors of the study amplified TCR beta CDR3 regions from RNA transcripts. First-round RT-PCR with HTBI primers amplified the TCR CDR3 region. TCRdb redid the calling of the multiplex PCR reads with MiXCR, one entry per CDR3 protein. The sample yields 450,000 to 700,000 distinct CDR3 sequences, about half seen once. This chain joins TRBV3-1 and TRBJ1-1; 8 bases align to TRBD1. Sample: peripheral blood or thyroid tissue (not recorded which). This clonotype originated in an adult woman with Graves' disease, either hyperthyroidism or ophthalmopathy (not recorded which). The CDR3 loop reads CASSPDRVVSTEVFF. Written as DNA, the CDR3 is TGTGCCAGCAGCCCGGACAGGGTAGTCTCTACTGAAGTTTTCTTT.